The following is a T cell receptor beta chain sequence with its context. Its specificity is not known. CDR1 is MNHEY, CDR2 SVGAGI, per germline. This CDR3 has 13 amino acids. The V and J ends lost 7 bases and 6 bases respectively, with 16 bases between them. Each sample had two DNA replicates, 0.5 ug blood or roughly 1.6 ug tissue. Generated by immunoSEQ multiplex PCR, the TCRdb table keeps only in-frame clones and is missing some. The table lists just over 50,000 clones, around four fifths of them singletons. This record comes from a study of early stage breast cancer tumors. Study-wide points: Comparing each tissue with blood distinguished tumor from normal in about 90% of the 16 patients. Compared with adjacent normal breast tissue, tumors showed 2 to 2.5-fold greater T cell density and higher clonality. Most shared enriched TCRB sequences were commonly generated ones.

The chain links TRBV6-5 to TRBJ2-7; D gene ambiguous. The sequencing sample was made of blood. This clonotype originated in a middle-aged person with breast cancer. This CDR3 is CASTLQTPSEQYF. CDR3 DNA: TGTGCCAGCACCTTACAGACACCTTCCGAGCAGTACTTC.